This T cell receptor (beta chain) stems from a study of OX40 agonist ivuxolimab in advanced cancers. At the level of the study: Enrolled patients in dose escalation had cancers that were hepatocellular carcinoma, melanoma, renal cell or head and neck cancer. Prior therapy, whether anti-PD-1, anti-PD-L1 or anti-CTLA-4, was allowed, and approximately 37% had some.

The protocol was immunoSEQ multiplex PCR, while the TCRdb copy is restricted to in-frame clones and leaves out a portion. The sample records tens of thousands of clones, 75% to 90% being singletons. This CDR3 has 16 amino acids. Looked up from germline, CDR1 is MNHEY and CDR2 is SMNVEV (reference sequence). The ends lost 5 bases at V and 0 bases at J; junction bases unmatched: 7. The chain combines TRBV27 with TRBJ2-3; 8 bases fit TRBD1. This receptor was identified in an adult with an advanced solid tumor such as melanoma, head and neck, liver or kidney cancer. The input for sequencing was CD4+ or CD8+ T cells sorted from blood, taken in a trial of the OX40 agonist ivuxolimab. CDR3: CASSLRQGWSTDTQYF. In DNA, the CDR3 is TGTGCCAGCAGTCTACGACAGGGGTGGAGCACAGATACGCAGTATTTT.